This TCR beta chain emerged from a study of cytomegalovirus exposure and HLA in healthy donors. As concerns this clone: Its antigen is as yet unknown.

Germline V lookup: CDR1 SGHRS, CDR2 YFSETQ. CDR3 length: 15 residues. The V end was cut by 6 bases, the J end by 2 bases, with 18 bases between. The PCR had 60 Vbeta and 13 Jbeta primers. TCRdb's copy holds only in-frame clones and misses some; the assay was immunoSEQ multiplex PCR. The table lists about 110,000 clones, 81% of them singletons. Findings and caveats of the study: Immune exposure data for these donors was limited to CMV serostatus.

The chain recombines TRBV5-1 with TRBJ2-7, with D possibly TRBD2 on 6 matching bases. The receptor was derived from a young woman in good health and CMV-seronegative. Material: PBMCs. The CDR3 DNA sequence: TGCGCCAGCACCCTGGCTGTGGGGGGTACCTACGAGCAGTACTTC. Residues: CASTLAVGGTYEQYF.